This TCR beta chain was retrieved from a study of blood T cells in healthy people across ages (dated by TCRdb to between 2015 and 2017). General notes on the study: Template switching captured roughly one uniquely barcoded TCR beta cDNA molecule per two T cells in model experiments. The study measured age-related changes in TCR beta repertoire diversity using deep sequencing normalized with unique cDNA molecular identifiers. Four age groups were formed from the donors: young (average 16 years), middle-aged (approximately 39), aged (approximately 60) and long-lived (about 80). To avoid experimental bias, donors of different ages were spread randomly across the sequencing lanes. For two donors (one aged 18 to 30 and one aged 80 or older), the study analyzed two additional independent replicas of 1 million unique cDNA reads from the same blood draw.

The method was 5' RACE. A second roughly 6 to 12 cycle PCR used a sample-barcoded 5' primer and a J-beta primer mix. A template-switch 5' adaptor carrying 12 random nucleotides introduced a unique molecular identifier onto each TCR beta cDNA molecule. Each sample yielded at least 2.5 million CDR3-containing paired-end reads. First-strand cDNA was synthesized from all RNA with the Mint cDNA synthesis kit, primed by a TRBC-specific oligonucleotide. All cDNA was treated with uracil-DNA glycosylase and then went through a first 18-cycle PCR with the universal primers M1SS and BC2_uni_R. Per the source publication's procedure: Each sample was normalized by randomly selecting 1 million high-quality reads, each carrying a distinct molecular identifier. Reads sharing molecular identifiers were discarded rather than binned into consensus sequences. MiTCR, with a Q25 quality threshold and the strictest error-elimination algorithm, was used for CDR3 identification, clonotype clustering and error correction. A nonparametric unseen species model with Euler transformation was used to estimate a lower bound on total TCR beta diversity. TCRdb ran its own pipeline on the public reads, namely fastp trimming at Q25 and MiXCR clone calling, and kept in-frame beta chains. Records with the same CDR3 protein are collapsed into one entry carrying the most frequent genes and DNA. The V and J calls come from TCRdb's annotation, not from the publication. This sample comprises around 1,800,000 distinct CDR3 sequences, around 40% of them detected only once. The ten largest clones represent more than 20% of the sample.

The CDR3, from cysteine to phenylalanine, totals 10 residues. Left in the record is the CDR3 DNA by itself, 30 bases read in frame from the first base. V lost 7 bases and J lost 12 bases; the stretch between them is 16 bases long. Looking up the germline V gene yields CDR1 SQVTM and CDR2 ANQGSEA. The approximately 39 donors, aged 6 to 90 years, were systemically healthy Caucasian individuals from Russia. Each donor gave roughly 9 milliliters of peripheral blood, drawn into EDTA-treated Vacutainer tubes. Ficoll-Paque density-gradient centrifugation was used to isolate PBMCs, with at least 7 million obtained per sample. Trizol reagent was used to extract total RNA from the PBMCs, yielding at least 6 micrograms per sample. For every donor, an aliquot of PBMCs went through flow cytometry to measure the percentages of naive CD45RAhigh/CD27high T cells. A note on this clonotype: Its recognized antigen is unknown. No much larger clonotype is one base removed from it; base qualities were not supplied.

What the study reported, not specific to this receptor: Compared with the aged group, the long-lived group had more naive CD4+ T cells, fewer expanded clones and increased TCR diversity, suggesting age selection. As age increased, observed TCR beta diversity per million T cells dropped in a roughly linear way, and a significant reduction was already evident by age around 41. The percentage of naive T cells measured by flow cytometry correlated strongly with observed TCR beta diversity. Because donor CMV infection status was unknown, age-related changes in expanded clonotypes were potentially confounded. Estimates of total diversity based on one million sequenced T cells were considered lower bounds and underestimates. Conclusive comparison of naive and antigen-experienced compartments was prevented by the profiling of bulk unsorted PBMCs.

Sequencing input: blood. The TCR was taken from a human donor in good health. The chain is encoded by TRBV29-1 joined to TRBJ2-7; the D call is possibly TRBD1 or TRBD2, each sharing 5 bases. CDR3 loop: CSGWDGRWYF. The nucleotides read TGCAGCGGGTGGGACGGGCGCTGGTACTTC.